One sample yielded the 5 T cell receptor beta chains listed below, sequenced in a study of graft-versus-host responses after intestinal transplantation. Clones were sequenced by immunoSEQ multiplex PCR, and TCRdb holds only the in-frame ones, with some missing. The top ten hold 0.65% to 1% of the sample, which has over 15,000 clones, roughly 94% seen once. Sequences were derived from PBMCs, sampled 23 days after intestinal transplant. These TCRs come from a human patient who received an intestinal transplant, so some T cells may come from the graft donor.

The chain uses TRBV5-6 and TRBJ2-7, with D perhaps matching TRBD1 (6 bases). This CDR3 is built from 13 residues. The V end was cut by 4 bases, the J end by 2 bases, with 10 bases between. The germline V gene encodes CDR1 SGHDT and CDR2 YYEEEE. CDR3 protein: CASSPTGTYEQYF. The CDR3 nucleotides are TGTGCCAGCAGCCCGACAGGAACCTACGAGCAGTACTTC.

The chain employs TRBV6-5 and TRBJ1-2, with D perhaps TRBD1 (5 bases). V was cut by 5 bases and J by 6 bases, with 10 bases left in between. Looked up from germline, CDR1 is MNHEY and CDR2 is SVGAGI. CDR3 length: 12 amino acids. This chain's CDR3 is CASSPGSHGYTF. As DNA, the CDR3 is TGTGCCAGCAGTCCAGGGAGTCATGGCTACACCTTC.

V is TRBV7-9 and J is TRBJ2-7; unclear D gene. Trimming removed 6 bases at V and 0 bases at J, with 9 bases between. In germline, CDR1 is SEHNR, CDR2 FQNEAQ (reference sequence). CDR3 size: 13 residues. The DNA of the CDR3 is TGTGCCAGCAGGCCCGACAACTCCTACGAGCAGTACTTC. It translates to CASRPDNSYEQYF.

The V call is TRBV27, the J call TRBJ2-7; TRBD1 might be the D (5 bases). Trimming shortened V by 5 bases and J by 7 bases, and 15 bases separated the two germline ends. Germline CDR1 MNHEY, CDR2 SMNVEV (reference sequence). CDR3 length: 13 amino acids. CDR3 sequence: CASSLEPGIEQYF. CDR3 nucleotide sequence: TGTGCCAGCAGTCTCGAACCAGGGATTGAGCAGTACTTC.

The chain joins TRBV2 to TRBJ2-2, with TRBD2 as a possible D gene (7 bases). Germline V gene lookup returns CDR1 SNHLY and CDR2 FYNNEI. This CDR3 is built from 16 residues. Trimming stripped 7 bases from V and 4 bases from J, with 19 bases between. The CDR3 loop is CASTNREREITGELFF. In DNA, the CDR3 is TGTGCCAGCACCAACAGGGAGCGGGAAATCACCGGGGAGCTGTTTTTT.